This TCR beta chain emerged from a study of shared clonotypes between healthy human individuals. The naive CD8 subset, CD45RO-negative cells positively selected for CCR7, excluded terminally differentiated effector memory CD45RA+ cells. The donors, all of them Caucasian adults, lived in Nashville, Tennessee. The CDR3 covers 16 residues. V was pared by 8 bases and J by 0 bases, with 19 bases between. Germline V gene sequence: CDR1 MNHEY, CDR2 SMNVEV (reference sequence). About this clone itself: As yet, its antigen is unknown.

General study results and limits: Richness estimates generally favored naive over memory subsets.

On sorted subsets, replicate PCRs used about 200 ng DNA, or tens of thousands of T cell genomes. Generated by immunoSEQ multiplex PCR, the TCRdb table keeps only in-frame clones and is missing some. The data contain roughly 770,000 clones, about 97% of them seen just once; the ten biggest clones take up under 0.3%. V usage is TRBV27 and J usage is TRBJ1-1, with D tentatively TRBD1 (5 bases). This TCR was recovered from a man aged 25 to 40 in good health. Sequenced input: naive CD8+ T cells sorted from blood. CDR3 loop: CASLGWGSRMNTEAFF. For the CDR3, the DNA is TGTGCCAGCTTGGGATGGGGGAGCAGGATGAACACTGAAGCTTTCTTT.